The clone carrying this T cell receptor beta chain was observed at least ten times. Co-extraction of both nucleic acids (RNA and DNA) used roughly 19-33 mg of unsorted bulk tissue. V lost 4 bases to trimming and J lost 4 bases, with 13 bases between them. The germline V gene encodes CDR1 MNHNS and CDR2 SASEGT. The CDR3 covers 14 residues. Starting from around 510 ng of total RNA, TCR beta cDNA was produced with a primer in the constant region. The TCR beta library was amplified through three nested multiplex PCR rounds in a modified ARM-PCR procedure. TRBV1-TRBV30 forward and Cbeta reverse primers drove the first two roughly 10-cycle rounds. TCRdb re-derived calls from the multiplex PCR reads in MiXCR, one entry per CDR3 protein. Of more than 85,000 distinct CDR3 sequences in the sample, approximately 82% were seen once. This sample is drawn from a study of tumor-infiltrating lymphocytes in primary liver carcinoma.

The sequence was collected from a man aged 40-49 years with primary liver carcinoma and hepatitis B virus infection. The chain has TRBV6-1 and TRBJ1-2; perhaps TRBD1 as D (6 bases). Sequencing was carried out using liver tumor tissue from sampling region 3. Stated subset: tumor region T3, left-lateral pole. This CDR3 is CASSAVRGVYGYTF. The CDR3 region has the DNA TGTGCCAGCAGTGCTGTCAGGGGTGTCTATGGCTACACCTTC.